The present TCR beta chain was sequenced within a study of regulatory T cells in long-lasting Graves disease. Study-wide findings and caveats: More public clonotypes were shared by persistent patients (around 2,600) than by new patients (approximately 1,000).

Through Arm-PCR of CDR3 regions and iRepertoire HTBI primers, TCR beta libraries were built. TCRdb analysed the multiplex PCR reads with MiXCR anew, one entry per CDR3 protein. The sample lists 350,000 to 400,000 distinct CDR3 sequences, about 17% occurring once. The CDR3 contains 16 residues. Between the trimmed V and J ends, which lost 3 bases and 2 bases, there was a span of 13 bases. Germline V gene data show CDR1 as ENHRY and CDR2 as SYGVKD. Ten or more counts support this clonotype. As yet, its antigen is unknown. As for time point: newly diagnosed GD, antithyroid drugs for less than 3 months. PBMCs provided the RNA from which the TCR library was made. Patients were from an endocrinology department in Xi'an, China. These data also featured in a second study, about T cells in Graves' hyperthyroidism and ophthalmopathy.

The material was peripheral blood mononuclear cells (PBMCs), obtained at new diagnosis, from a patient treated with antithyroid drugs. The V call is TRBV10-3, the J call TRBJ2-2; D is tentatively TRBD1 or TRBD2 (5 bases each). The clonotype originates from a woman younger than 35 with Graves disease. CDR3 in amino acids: CAISEEGDANTGELFF. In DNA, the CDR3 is TGTGCCATCAGTGAAGAAGGGGACGCAAACACCGGGGAGCTGTTTTTT.